This passage covers 3 T cell receptor beta chains from one sample sequenced in a study of blood T cell repertoires in COVID-19. Assay: immunoSEQ multiplex PCR; the TCRdb copy retains only in-frame clones and omits some. Altogether hundreds of thousands of clones are present, 75% to 90% being singletons, with the ten largest covering approximately 8.8%. The sample comprised PBMCs or T cells enriched from blood (not recorded which). The receptors here all came from a woman between 40 and 55 years old who had recovered from COVID-19.

V usage is TRBV11-3 and J usage is TRBJ2-3, with D possibly TRBD1 on 6 matching bases. Germline CDR1 SGHNT, CDR2 YENEEA. This CDR3 region has 13 residues. The ends were cut back, 2 bases at V and 5 bases at J, with 8 bases in the middle. The chain's CDR3 is CASSLSGVDTQYF. In DNA form, the CDR3 reads TGTGCCAGCAGCTTATCAGGGGTAGATACGCAGTATTTT.

The rearrangement links TRBV7-3 to TRBJ1-2; 8 nucleotides match TRBD1. The CDR3 totals 14 residues. CDR1 and CDR2 from the germline V gene are SGHTA and FQGTGA. V lost 5 bases to trimming and J lost 10 bases; unmatched junction nucleotides: 12. CDR3 loop: CASSPNGQGSDYTF. The DNA for the CDR3 is TGTGCCAGCAGCCCTAATGGACAGGGTAGCGACTACACCTTC.

The chain is built from TRBV9 and TRBJ1-2, with 8 bases lining up with TRBD1. The CDR3 consists of 16 residues. CDR1 is SGDLS and CDR2 is YYNGEE in the germline V gene. With 0 bases clipped from V and 4 bases from J, the junction kept 8 bases outside the gene matches. Here the CDR3 reads CASSVGTGLGGYGYTF. The CDR3 nucleotides read TGTGCCAGCAGCGTAGGGACAGGGCTCGGTGGCTATGGCTACACCTTC.